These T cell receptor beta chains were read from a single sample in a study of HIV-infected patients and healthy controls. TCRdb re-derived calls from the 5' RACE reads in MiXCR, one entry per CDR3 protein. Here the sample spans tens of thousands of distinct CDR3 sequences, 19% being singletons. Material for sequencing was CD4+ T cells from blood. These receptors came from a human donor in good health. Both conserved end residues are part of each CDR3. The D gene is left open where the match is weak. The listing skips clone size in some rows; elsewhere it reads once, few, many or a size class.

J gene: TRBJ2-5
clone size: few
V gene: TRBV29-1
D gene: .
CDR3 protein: CSVTRPYQETQYF
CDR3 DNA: TGCAGCGTGACCCGGCCATACCAAGAGACCCAGTACTTC

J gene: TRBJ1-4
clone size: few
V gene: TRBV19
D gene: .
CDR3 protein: CASSDQGNNEKLFF
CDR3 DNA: TGTGCCAGTAGTGACCAGGGAAATAATGAAAAACTGTTTTTT

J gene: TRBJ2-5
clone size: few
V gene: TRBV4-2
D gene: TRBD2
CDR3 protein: CASTLAGGPQETQYF
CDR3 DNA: TGTGCCAGCACCCTAGCGGGAGGCCCACAAGAGACCCAGTACTTC

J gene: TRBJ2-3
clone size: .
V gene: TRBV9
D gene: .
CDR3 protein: CASSTGLEDTQYF
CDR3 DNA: TGTGCCAGCAGCACGGGACTGGAGGATACGCAGTATTTT

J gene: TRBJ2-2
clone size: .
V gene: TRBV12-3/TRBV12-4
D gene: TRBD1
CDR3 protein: CASSRPGQGFGELFF
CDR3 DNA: TGTGCCAGCAGCCGACCGGGACAGGGTTTCGGGGAGCTGTTTTTT

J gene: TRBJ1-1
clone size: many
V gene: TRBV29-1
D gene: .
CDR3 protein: CSAKDRRNTEAFF
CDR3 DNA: TGCAGCGCAAAGGACCGTCGGAACACTGAAGCTTTCTTT

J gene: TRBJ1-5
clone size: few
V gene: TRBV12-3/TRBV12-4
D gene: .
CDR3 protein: CASSLATWRNQPQHF
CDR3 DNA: TGTGCCAGCAGTTTAGCGACCTGGCGCAATCAGCCCCAGCATTTT

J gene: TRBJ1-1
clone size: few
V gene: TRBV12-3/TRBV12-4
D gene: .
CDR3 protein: CASSPVGVDRLDTEAFF
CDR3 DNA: TGTGCCAGCAGTCCAGTGGGGGTTGACAGGTTGGACACTGAAGCTTTCTTT

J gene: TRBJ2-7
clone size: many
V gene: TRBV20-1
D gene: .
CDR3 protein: CSASRGSGSYEQYF
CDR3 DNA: TGCAGTGCTAGTAGGGGTTCGGGATCCTACGAGCAGTACTTC

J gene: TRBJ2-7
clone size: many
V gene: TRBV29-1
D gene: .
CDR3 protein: CSVVVETYEQYF
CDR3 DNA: TGCAGCGTTGTTGTGGAGACCTACGAGCAGTACTTC

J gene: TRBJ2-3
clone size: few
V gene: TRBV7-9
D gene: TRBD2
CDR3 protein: CASSLYLAGPSTDTQYF
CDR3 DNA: TGTGCCAGCAGCTTATACCTAGCGGGGCCTAGCACAGATACGCAGTATTTT

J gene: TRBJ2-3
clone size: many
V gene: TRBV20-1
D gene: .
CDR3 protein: CSARVSYSTDTQYF
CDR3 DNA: TGCAGTGCTAGAGTAAGCTATAGCACAGATACGCAGTATTTT

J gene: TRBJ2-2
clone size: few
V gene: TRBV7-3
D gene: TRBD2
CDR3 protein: CASSFTGTSGNRVGELFF
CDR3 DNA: TGTGCCAGCAGCTTCACCGGGACTAGCGGGAATAGGGTCGGGGAGCTGTTTTTT

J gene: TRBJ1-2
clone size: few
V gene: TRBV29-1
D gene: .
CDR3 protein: CSVEERTVYYGYTF
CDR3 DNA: TGCAGCGTTGAAGAGAGGACAGTCTACTATGGCTACACCTTC

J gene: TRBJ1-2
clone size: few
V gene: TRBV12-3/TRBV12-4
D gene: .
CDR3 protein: CASTLAGEFYGYTF
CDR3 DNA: TGTGCCAGCACCCTGGCGGGCGAGTTCTATGGCTACACCTTC

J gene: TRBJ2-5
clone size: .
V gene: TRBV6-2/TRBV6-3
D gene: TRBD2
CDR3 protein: CASIQLGTSGRRETQYF
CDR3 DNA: TGTGCCAGCATCCAACTCGGGACTAGCGGGAGAAGAGAGACCCAGTACTTC

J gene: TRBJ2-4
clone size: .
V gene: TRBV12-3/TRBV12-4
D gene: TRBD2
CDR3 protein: CASRSRGDPLKNIQYF
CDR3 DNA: TGTGCCAGCAGGTCACGGGGGGACCCTTTGAAAAACATTCAGTACTTC

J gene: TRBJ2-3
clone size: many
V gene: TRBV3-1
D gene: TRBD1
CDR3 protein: CASSPGQGADTQYF
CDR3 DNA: TGTGCCAGCAGCCCCGGACAGGGAGCAGATACGCAGTATTTT

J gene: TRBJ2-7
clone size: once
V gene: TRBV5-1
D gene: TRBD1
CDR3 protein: CASSLGRQGSLYEQYF
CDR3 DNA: TGCGCCAGCAGCCTAGGTCGACAGGGTTCCCTCTACGAGCAGTACTTC

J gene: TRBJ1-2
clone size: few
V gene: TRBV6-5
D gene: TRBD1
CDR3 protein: CASTQDRAGYGYTF
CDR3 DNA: TGTGCCAGCACCCAGGACAGGGCAGGGTATGGCTACACCTTC

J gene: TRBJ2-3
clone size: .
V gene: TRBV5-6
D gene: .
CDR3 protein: CASCRDSPDTQYF
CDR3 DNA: TGTGCCTCCTGCCGGGATTCACCAGATACGCAGTATTTT

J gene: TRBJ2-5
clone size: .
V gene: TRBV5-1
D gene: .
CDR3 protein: CASSFEGVLETQYF
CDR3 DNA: TGCGCCAGCAGCTTCGAGGGGGTTCTTGAGACCCAGTACTTC

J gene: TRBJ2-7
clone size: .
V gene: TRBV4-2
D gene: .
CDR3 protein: CASSQDSASPYEQYF
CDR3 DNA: TGTGCCAGCAGCCAAGATTCAGCGTCCCCCTACGAGCAGTACTTC

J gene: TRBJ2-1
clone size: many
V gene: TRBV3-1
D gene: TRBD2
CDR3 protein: CASSLWTREQFF
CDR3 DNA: TGTGCCAGCAGCCTATGGACTAGAGAGCAGTTCTTC

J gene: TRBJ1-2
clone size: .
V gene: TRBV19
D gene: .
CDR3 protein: CASSRQINYGHTF
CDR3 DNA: TGTGCCAGTAGTAGACAGATTAACTATGGCCACACCTTC

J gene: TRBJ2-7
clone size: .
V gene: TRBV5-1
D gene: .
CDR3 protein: CPSSRDSTSYEQYF
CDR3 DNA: TGCCCCAGCAGCCGCGACAGTACCTCCTACGAGCAGTACTTC